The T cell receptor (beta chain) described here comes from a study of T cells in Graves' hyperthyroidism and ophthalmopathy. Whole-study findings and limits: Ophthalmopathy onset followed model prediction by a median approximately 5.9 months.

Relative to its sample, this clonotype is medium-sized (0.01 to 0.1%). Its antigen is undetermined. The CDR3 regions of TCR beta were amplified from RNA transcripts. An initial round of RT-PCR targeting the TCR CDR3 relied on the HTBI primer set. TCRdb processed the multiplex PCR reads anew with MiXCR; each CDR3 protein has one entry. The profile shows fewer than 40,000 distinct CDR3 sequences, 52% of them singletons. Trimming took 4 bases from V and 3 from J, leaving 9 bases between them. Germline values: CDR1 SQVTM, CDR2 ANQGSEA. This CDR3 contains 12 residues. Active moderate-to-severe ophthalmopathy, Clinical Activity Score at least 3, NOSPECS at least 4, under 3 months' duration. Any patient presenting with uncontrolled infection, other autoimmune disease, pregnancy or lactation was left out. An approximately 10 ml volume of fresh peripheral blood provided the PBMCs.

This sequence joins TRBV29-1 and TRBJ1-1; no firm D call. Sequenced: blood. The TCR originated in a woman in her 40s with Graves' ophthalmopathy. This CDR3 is CSVVATYTEAFF. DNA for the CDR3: TGCAGCGTTGTGGCGACCTACACTGAAGCTTTCTTT.